This entry lists 20 T cell receptor beta chains sequenced from one sample in a study of cytomegalovirus exposure and HLA in healthy donors. Primers: 60 Vbeta forward and 13 Jbeta reverse. The protocol was immunoSEQ multiplex PCR, while the TCRdb copy is restricted to in-frame clones and leaves out a portion. The profile shows some 200,000 clones, 65% to 90% of them singletons. The material sequenced was PBMCs. The source of these receptors is a man between 40 and 49 years old in good health and CMV-seropositive.

The genes are TRBV6-1 and TRBJ2-1; no definite D call. Germline CDR1 and CDR2: MNHNS and SASEGT. The CDR3 contains 19 residues. The ends were cut back, 0 bases at V and 0 bases at J, with 18 bases in the middle. This CDR3 reads CASSEAPGTSRLSYNEQFF. In DNA, the CDR3 is TGTGCCAGCAGTGAAGCCCCAGGCACCTCTCGGCTCTCCTACAATGAGCAGTTCTTC.

This chain uses TRBV19 with TRBJ1-2; TRBD1 is a possible D gene (5 bases). The CDR3 runs to 13 residues. V was pared by 2 bases and J by 7 bases, with 11 bases between. Germline loops: CDR1 LNHDA, CDR2 SQIVND (reference sequence). The CDR3 coding sequence is TGTGCCAGTAGTATAAGGGGCGGCGCTGGCTACACCTTC. This gives the protein CASSIRGGAGYTF.

The chain recombines TRBV7-4 with TRBJ2-7; 12 bases align to TRBD1. Germline V gives CDR1 SGHVT, CDR2 SQSDAQ. V was pared by 2 bases and J by 2 bases, with 7 bases of the junction left unmatched. This CDR3 is built from 17 residues. CDR3 sequence reads: CASSLSAGTGGPYEQYF. CDR3 DNA: TGTGCCAGCAGCTTAAGCGCCGGGACAGGGGGCCCCTACGAGCAGTACTTC.

J is TRBJ2-1 and V is TRBV7-6; 11 nucleotides line up with TRBD2. The J segment lost 3 bases and the V segment lost 5 bases, leaving 3 bases of the junction unmatched. Germline lookup yields CDR1 SGHVS and CDR2 FNYEAQ. The CDR3 is 15 amino acids. DNA of the CDR3: TGTGCCAGCAGCCCTAGCGGGGGGATCTACAATGAGCAGTTCTTC. Translated: CASSPSGGIYNEQFF.

This clone showed up just a few times. The chain has TRBV7-6 and TRBJ2-1, with 14 bases identical to TRBD2. Unmatched junction bases numbered 3, after V lost 0 bases and J lost 2 bases. This CDR3 has 18 residues. Per the germline V gene, CDR1 is SGHVS and CDR2 is FNYEAQ. The CDR3 spells CASSLAATSGGAYNEQFF. As DNA, the CDR3 is TGTGCCAGCAGCTTAGCCGCGACTAGCGGGGGGGCCTACAATGAGCAGTTCTTC.

V and J are TRBV15 and TRBJ1-1, with D unclear. Germline CDR1 LNHNV, CDR2 YYDKDF (reference sequence). The germline V and J ends were trimmed by 1 base and 1 base, with 4 bases remaining between them. The CDR3 has 13 residues. CDR3 nucleotides: TGTGCCACCAGCAGAGTCCAGAACACTGAAGCTTTCTTT. Protein product: CATSRVQNTEAFF. Full variable domain (outside the CDR3, taken from reference TRBV15 and TRBJ1-1): DAMVIQNPRYQVTQFGKPVTLSCSQTLNHNVMYWYQQKSSQAPKLLFHYYDKDFNNEADTPDNFQSRRPNTSFCFLDIRSPGLGDTAMYLCATSRVQNTEAFFGQGTRLTVV.

The chain links TRBV9 to TRBJ1-1, with D tentatively TRBD1 (6 bases). The length of the CDR3 is 13 residues. Germline CDR1 is SGDLS and CDR2 is YYNGEE. Between the trimmed V and J ends, which lost 5 bases and 1 base, there was a span of 9 bases. CDR3 sequence (DNA): TGTGCCAGCAGGGGGGCCGGGAACACTGAAGCTTTCTTT. Translated: CASRGAGNTEAFF.

The chain is built from TRBV11-2 and TRBJ2-7; TRBD2 matches 7 bases. This CDR3 has 15 amino acids. The trim removed 8 bases at V and 0 bases at J, leaving 10 bases unmatched. Germline CDR1 and CDR2: SGHAT and FQNNGV. CDR3 region: CASGGGSRSSYEQYF. The CDR3 DNA reads as TGTGCCAGCGGGGGGGGGTCGAGGAGCTCCTACGAGCAGTACTTC.

V gene TRBV6-5 combines with J gene TRBJ1-3, with TRBD1 identical over 9 bases. Germline trimming cut 9 bases from V and 7 bases from J; bases unmatched to any gene: 10. CDR3 length: 14 residues. CDR1 is MNHEY, CDR2 SVGAGI, per germline. The CDR3 DNA reads TGTGCCAGACCAAAGGGACAGGGAAGGAACACCATATATTTT. It specifies CARPKGQGRNTIYF.

Only a few counts were recorded for this clone. The chain has TRBV7-9 and TRBJ1-6; D unclear. Trimming left V 5 bases short and J 3 bases short, with 5 bases between. The CDR3 extends over 13 amino acids. Germline V gives CDR1 SEHNR, CDR2 FQNEAQ (reference sequence). The CDR3 DNA sequence: TGTGCCAGCAGCCAGAACTATAATTCACCCCTCCACTTT. This codes for CASSQNYNSPLHF.

The chain couples TRBV28 to TRBJ2-2; D is unresolved. CDR1 MDHEN and CDR2 SYDVKM come from the germline V gene. The CDR3 runs 15 residues. V lost 7 bases and J lost 3, with 15 bases in between. CDR3 loop: CASNAQTTHTGELFF. The CDR3 nucleotides are TGTGCCAGCAATGCCCAGACAACCCACACCGGGGAGCTGTTTTTT.

The genes are TRBV18 and TRBJ1-5, with a tentative D call TRBD1 (5 bases). V gave up 5 bases and J gave up 4 bases, with 18 bases separating them. Germline-derived CDR1 and CDR2 are KGHSH and LQKENI. The CDR3 contains 16 residues. This CDR3 reads CASSTTTQQGNQPQHF. DNA for the CDR3: TGTGCCAGCTCAACAACAACCCAGCAGGGTAATCAGCCCCAGCATTTT.

The rearrangement uses TRBV5-1 and TRBJ2-3, with D tentatively TRBD2 (5 bases). The CDR3 is 16 amino acids. Germline CDR1 reads SGHRS; CDR2 reads YFSETQ. The V end was cut by 0 bases, the J end by 0 bases, with 11 bases between. CDR3 in DNA: TGCGCCAGCAGCTTGGTTGGACTGGGAAGCACAGATACGCAGTATTTT. Translating gives CASSLVGLGSTDTQYF. Full variable domain (remainder filled in from reference TRBV5-1 and TRBJ2-3): KAGVTQTPRYLIKTRGQQVTLSCSPISGHRSVSWYQQTPGQGLQFLFEYFSETQRNKGNFPGRFSGRQFSNSRSEMNVSTLELGDSALYLCASSLVGLGSTDTQYFGPGTRLTVL.

The chain joins TRBV5-6 to TRBJ2-5; 8 bases map to TRBD2. Trimming took 3 bases from V and 5 from J; bases not matched to a gene: 3. CDR1 and CDR2 from the germline V gene are SGHDT and YYEEEE. The CDR3 covers 13 residues. This chain's CDR3 is CASSSGGRETQYF. The DNA of the CDR3 is TGTGCCAGCAGCTCGGGGGGGCGGGAGACCCAGTACTTC. Filled out from reference TRBV5-6 and TRBJ2-5, the complete variable domain reads DAGVTQSPTHLIKTRGQQVTLRCSPKSGHDTVSWYQQALGQGPQFIFQYYEEEERQRGNFPDRFSGHQFPNYSSELNVNALLLGDSALYLCASSSGGRETQYFGPGTRLLVL.

V and J are TRBV4-2 and TRBJ2-1; TRBD2 aligns across 9 bases. Germline values: CDR1 LGHNA, CDR2 YNFKEQ. V was clipped by 0 bases and J by 5 bases; unmatched bases: 8. The CDR3 runs 17 residues. This chain's CDR3 is CASSQDYGTSLDNEQFF. The DNA for the CDR3 is TGTGCCAGCAGCCAAGACTACGGGACTAGCCTCGACAATGAGCAGTTCTTC.

The chain carries TRBV6-6 and TRBJ1-2; D perhaps matches TRBD1 (6 bases). Germline CDR1 MNHNY, CDR2 SVGAGI (reference sequence). V was shortened by 2 bases and J by 0 bases, with 13 bases between the two germline ends. The CDR3 has 16 residues. This chain's CDR3 is CASSYVQGSANYGYTF. CDR3 nucleotides: TGTGCCAGCAGTTACGTTCAGGGGTCGGCTAACTATGGCTACACCTTC.

This clone turned up a few times. Here the CDR3 reads CASSLRPRQGGTYGYTF. DNA of the CDR3: TGTGCCAGCAGTTTACGGCCTAGACAGGGGGGGACTTATGGCTACACCTTC. The chain is built from TRBV27 and TRBJ1-2; 9 positions agree with TRBD1. Germline assignment: CDR1 MNHEY and CDR2 SMNVEV (reference sequence). This CDR3 contains 17 residues. V dropped 2 bases and J dropped 5; count of bases not matched to a gene: 12.

Comments on this clone: The junction and the germline gene differ at one end; a read error may be behind it. The V call is TRBV7-7, the J call TRBJ1-2; 12 bases align to TRBD1. Germline CDR1 and CDR2: SSHAT and FNYEAQ (reference sequence). The CDR3 is 18 residues long. The CDR3 bases are TGTGCTAGCAGGTGCCGGGACAGGGGGCGGGTAACTAACTATGGCTACACCTTC. Amino acids: CASRCRDRGRVTNYGYTF.

In its sample, this clone was seen a few times. This chain joins TRBV4-3 and TRBJ2-3; maybe TRBD2 (5 bases). The CDR3 extends over 16 amino acids. Trimming removed 2 bases from V and 4 bases from J, with 16 bases in between. CDR1 LGHNA and CDR2 YSLEER come from the germline V gene. The CDR3 DNA is TGCGCCAGCAGCCAACTTATTAGCGACGGGGCAGATACGCAGTATTTT. Residues: CASSQLISDGADTQYF.

Remarks on this clone: This specimen includes other DNA sequences encoding the same CDR3. The chain combines TRBV27 with TRBJ2-7; D unclear. Trimming stripped 0 bases from V and 3 bases from J, with 6 bases between. Looked up from germline, CDR1 is MNHEY and CDR2 is SMNVEV (reference sequence). This CDR3 contains 13 residues. CDR3 nucleotides: TGTGCCAGCAGTTTATCCAGAAACTACGAGCAGTACTTC. It codes for CASSLSRNYEQYF.